These 14 T cell receptor beta chains came from one sample sequenced in a study of T cells in Graves' hyperthyroidism and ophthalmopathy. Amplified TCR beta CDR3 regions came from RNA transcripts. Using the HTBI primer set, a first-round RT-PCR was run on the TCR CDR3. A single record per CDR3 protein comes from TCRdb applying MiXCR to the multiplex PCR reads. The sample includes about 560,000 distinct CDR3 sequences, around 15% of them seen just once. The material sequenced was blood. Receptors originate from a woman aged 18-29 years with Graves' hyperthyroidism.

At least ten counts were recorded for this clonotype. This chain uses TRBV27 with TRBJ1-1; 8 bases agree with TRBD1. Trimming removed 2 bases from V and 11 bases from J; junction bases left unmatched: 7. CDR1 is MNHEY, CDR2 SMNVEV, per germline (reference sequence). This CDR3 is built from 13 residues. CDR3: CASSLDRGLAAFF. CDR3 DNA: TGTGCCAGCAGTTTAGACAGGGGTCTGGCCGCTTTCTTT.

This clonotype was seen repeatedly, ten times or more. CDR3 DNA: TGCAGTGCTAGTAGCCAGGGGGCGCTTAACACTGAAGCTTTCTTT. This gives the protein CSASSQGALNTEAFF. This rearrangement joins TRBV20-1 to TRBJ1-1; 8 bases fit TRBD1. CDR3 size: 15 residues. The ends lost 3 bases at V and 2 bases at J; junction bases unmatched: 8. Germline V gene sequence: CDR1 DFQATT, CDR2 SNEGSKA (reference sequence).

This clonotype was found a few times. This chain uses TRBV5-8 with TRBJ2-3; 11 bases agree with TRBD2. From germline, CDR1 is SGHTS and CDR2 YDEGEE. The CDR3 is made up of 16 amino acids. The J segment lost 2 bases and the V segment lost 3 bases, leaving 5 bases of the junction unmatched. CDR3 loop: CASSSLAGGDTDTQYF. DNA of the CDR3: TGTGCCAGCAGCTCATTAGCGGGAGGGGACACAGATACGCAGTATTTT.

This clonotype came up a few times. This sequence joins TRBV11-2 and TRBJ2-1, with no clear D. The CDR3 covers 16 residues. The germline V gene encodes CDR1 SGHAT and CDR2 FQNNGV. V lost 5 bases, J lost 0 bases, and 14 bases lay in between. The CDR3 region has the DNA TGTGCCAGCAGCCCGGACCGGTCCCGCTCCTACAATGAGCAGTTCTTC. It codes for CASSPDRSRSYNEQFF.

The sample holds many counts of this clonotype. The chain combines TRBV2 with TRBJ2-3, with D unresolved. Germline V CDR1 and CDR2: SNHLY, FYNNEI. The CDR3 runs 13 residues. The V gene lost 3 bases and the J gene lost 0 bases, with 4 bases spanning the gap. The CDR3 coding sequence is TGTGCCAGCAGTGACGTGAGCACAGATACGCAGTATTTT. Translated: CASSDVSTDTQYF.

This clonotype showed up just a few times. The chain joins TRBV12-3 or TRBV12-4 to TRBJ2-5; D is undetermined. This CDR3 is 14 amino acids long. V was pared by 2 bases and J by 1 base, with 8 bases between. CDR3 nucleotides: TGTGCCAGCAGTTTAATCGGATTCCAAGAGACCCAGTACTTC. Translation gives CASSLIGFQETQYF.

The chain links TRBV6-5 to TRBJ2-2; no clear D gene. Germline CDR1 reads MNHEY; CDR2 reads SVGAGI. This CDR3 has 16 residues. V dropped 0 bases and J dropped 0 bases, with 8 bases sitting between them. The DNA for the CDR3 is TGTGCCAGCAGTTACTCGAGGTCAGCGAACACCGGGGAGCTGTTTTTT. Protein product: CASSYSRSANTGELFF.

In its sample, this clonotype was seen a few times. The chain joins TRBV5-5 to TRBJ1-5, with D perhaps TRBD1 (5 bases). Germline V lookup: CDR1 SGHKS, CDR2 YYEKEE (reference sequence). The CDR3 loop spans 16 amino acids. V lost 0 bases and J 6 bases, leaving 16 bases between the germline ends. DNA of the CDR3: TGTGCCAGCAGCTTGGGTTGGGGGAGTAAAGTTCAGCCCCAGCATTTT. It translates to CASSLGWGSKVQPQHF.

The J gene is TRBJ2-4, the V gene TRBV6-1; perhaps TRBD2 as D (7 bases). The ends were cut back, 7 bases at V and 0 bases at J, with 19 bases in the middle. Per germline, CDR1 MNHNS and CDR2 SASEGT. The CDR3 length is 17 residues. The CDR3 coding sequence is TGTGCCAGCACTCCGCAGGAGGGGGGGGAAGCCAAAAACATTCAGTACTTC. Its translation is CASTPQEGGEAKNIQYF.

The chain links TRBV3-1 to TRBJ1-2; D call uncertain. The germline V gene has CDR1 LGHDT and CDR2 YNNKEL (reference sequence). CDR3 length: 13 residues. V was clipped by 1 base and J by 8 bases, with 11 bases between them. CDR3 region: CASSQGAGRGYTF. CDR3 bases: TGTGCCAGCAGCCAAGGGGCGGGCCGAGGCTACACCTTC.

The chain employs TRBV24-1 and TRBJ2-5, with TRBD1 as a possible D gene (5 bases). CDR1 and CDR2 from the germline V gene are KGHDR and SFDVKD. There are 13 residues in the CDR3. V was clipped by 5 bases and J by 3 bases, with 9 bases between them. CDR3 amino acids: CATSAFREETQYF. CDR3 coding DNA: TGTGCCACCAGTGCGTTCAGGGAAGAGACCCAGTACTTC.

The chain employs TRBV25-1 and TRBJ1-3; 9 bases are shared with TRBD1. This CDR3 has 15 residues. CDR1 MGHDK and CDR2 SYGVNS come from the germline V gene. Losses at the gene ends were 1 base for V and 4 bases for J; bases not matched to a gene: 2. Here the CDR3 DNA reads TGTGCCAGCAGTGAATTGGGGACAGGGGGAAACACCATATATTTT. It codes for CASSELGTGGNTIYF.

This clonotype was observed a single time. As DNA, the CDR3 is TGCGCCAGCAGCCCCGGGACTAGCGGGAGTAGGATGGAGACCCAGTACTTC. The encoded protein is CASSPGTSGSRMETQYF. The V call is TRBV5-1, the J call TRBJ2-5, with TRBD2 matching over 14 bases. Germline V gives CDR1 SGHRS, CDR2 YFSETQ. CDR3 length: 17 residues. The V and J ends lost 4 bases and 5 bases, in that order; junction bases with no gene match: 10.

This clonotype was picked up many times. CDR3 region: CASRETGTRDLTDTQYF. The CDR3 DNA reads TGCGCCAGCAGAGAAACCGGGACACGGGACTTGACAGATACGCAGTATTTT. This chain links TRBV5-1 with TRBJ2-3; the D gene could be TRBD1 or TRBD2 (6 bases each). This CDR3 comprises 17 residues. From germline, CDR1 is SGHRS and CDR2 YFSETQ. Trimming removed 5 bases from V and 3 bases from J, with 22 bases in between.